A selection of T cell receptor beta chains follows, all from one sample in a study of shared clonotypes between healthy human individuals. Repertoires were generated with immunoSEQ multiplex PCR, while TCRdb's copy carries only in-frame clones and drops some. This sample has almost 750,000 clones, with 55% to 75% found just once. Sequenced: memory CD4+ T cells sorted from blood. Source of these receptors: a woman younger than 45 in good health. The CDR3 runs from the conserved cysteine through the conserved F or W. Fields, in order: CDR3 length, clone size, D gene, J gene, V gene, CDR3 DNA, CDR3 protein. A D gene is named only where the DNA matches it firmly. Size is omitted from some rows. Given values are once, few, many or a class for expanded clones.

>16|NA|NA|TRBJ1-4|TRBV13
TGTGCCAGCAGCTTATCATCGGGACATGCTAATGAAAAACTGTTTTTT
CASSLSSGHANEKLFF
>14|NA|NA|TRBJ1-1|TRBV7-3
TGTGCCAGCAGCTTAAGTGGTTCGGGGACTGAAGCTTTCTTT
CASSLSGSGTEAFF
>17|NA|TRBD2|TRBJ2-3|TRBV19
TGTGCCAGTAGTAGGTGGTTGGCTAGCGGGAGCCCAGATACGCAGTATTTT
CASSRWLASGSPDTQYF
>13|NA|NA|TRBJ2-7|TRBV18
TGTGCCAGCTCACCAGGACGGACTTACGAGCAGTACTTC
CASSPGRTYEQYF
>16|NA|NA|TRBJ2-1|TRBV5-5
TGTGCCAGCAGCTTGGAGCCCTTTCGAGTATACAATGAGCAGTTCTTC
CASSLEPFRVYNEQFF
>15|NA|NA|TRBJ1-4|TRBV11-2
TGTGCCAGCAGCAGAAGGGGCAACCTCAATGAAAAACTGTTTTTT
CASSRRGNLNEKLFF
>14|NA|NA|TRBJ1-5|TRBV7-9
TGTGCCAGCAGCGAACGACATTCGGATCAGCCCCAGCATTTT
CASSERHSDQPQHF
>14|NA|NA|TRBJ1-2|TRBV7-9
TGTGCCAGCAGCCCCGGGACCGCTGACTATGGCTACACCTTC
CASSPGTADYGYTF
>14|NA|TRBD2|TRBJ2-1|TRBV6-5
TGTGCCAGCATGGGGACTAGCGGGAGCGGTGAGCAGTTCTTC
CASMGTSGSGEQFF
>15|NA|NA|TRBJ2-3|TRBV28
TGTGCCAGCAGTTTATATGGGGGAGGCACAGATACGCAGTATTTT
CASSLYGGGTDTQYF
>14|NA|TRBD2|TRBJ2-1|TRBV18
TGTGCCAGCTCACCACGCGGGAGTTACAATGAGCAGTTCTTC
CASSPRGSYNEQFF
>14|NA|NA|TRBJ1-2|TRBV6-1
TGTGCCAGCAGTGAAGCCGGGTCGACCTATGGCTACACCTTC
CASSEAGSTYGYTF
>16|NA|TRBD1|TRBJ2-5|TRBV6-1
TGTGCCAGCAGTGACCAATCCGGGACAGGGGGTGAGACCCAGTACTTC
CASSDQSGTGGETQYF
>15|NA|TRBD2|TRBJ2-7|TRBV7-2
TGTGCCAGCAGCCGGGAGCGGGAGACGGGTTACGAGCAGTACTTC
CASSRERETGYEQYF
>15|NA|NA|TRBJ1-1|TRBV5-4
TGTGCCAGCAGCAGGGATTCGGTTAGGAACACTGAAGCTTTCTTT
CASSRDSVRNTEAFF
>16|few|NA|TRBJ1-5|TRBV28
TGTGCCAGCATCCTTGGAGGGACTTTTAGCAATCAGCCCCAGCATTTT
CASILGGTFSNQPQHF
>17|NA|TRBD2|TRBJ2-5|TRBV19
TGTGCCAGTAGTTCGCTCCAGGGACTAGCGGGGGGAGAGACCCAGTACTTC
CASSSLQGLAGGETQYF
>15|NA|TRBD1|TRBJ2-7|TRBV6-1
TGTGCCAGCAGTGGTGTGGGGACAGGGCCCTACGAGCAGTACTTC
CASSGVGTGPYEQYF
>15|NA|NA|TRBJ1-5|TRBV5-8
TGTGCCAGCAGCTTGGGGAGGGGGTACTTGGGGCCCCAGCATTTT
CASSLGRGYLGPQHF
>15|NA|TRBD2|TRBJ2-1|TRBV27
TGTGCCAGCAGTTCCCGTGGGGGGGTAATCGATGAGCAGTTCTTC
CASSSRGGVIDEQFF
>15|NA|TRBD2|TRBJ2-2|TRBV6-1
TGTGCCAGCGTATCGGGAGGTTTCACTACCGGGGAGCTGTTTTTT
CASVSGGFTTGELFF
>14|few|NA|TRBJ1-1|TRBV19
TGTGCCAGTAGTAGCTCCCTAGGGGGGGCTGAAGCTTTCTTT
CASSSSLGGAEAFF
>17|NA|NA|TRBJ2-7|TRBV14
TGTGCCAGCAGCCCACACAGGGGGGGGTCGACCGCTTACGAGCAGTACTTC
CASSPHRGGSTAYEQYF
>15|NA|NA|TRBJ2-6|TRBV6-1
TGTGCCAGCCTCGACACTCGTCAAGTGGCCAACGTCCTGACTTTC
CASLDTRQVANVLTF
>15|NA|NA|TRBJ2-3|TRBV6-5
TGTGCCAGCAGTGTACTCCAGGATAACACAGATACGCAGTATTTT
CASSVLQDNTDTQYF
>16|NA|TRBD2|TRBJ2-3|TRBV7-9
TGTGCCAGCAGCTTGGCCAGCGGGGTATACACAGATACGCAGTATTTT
CASSLASGVYTDTQYF
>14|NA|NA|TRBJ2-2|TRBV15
TGTGCCACCAGCTCCCGACAGACCACCGGGGAGCTGTTTTTT
CATSSRQTTGELFF
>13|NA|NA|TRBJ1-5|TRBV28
TGTGCCAGCAGGGCAGGGCCTGTCCTACCCCAGCATTTT
CASRAGPVLPQHF
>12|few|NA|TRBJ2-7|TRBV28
TGTGCCAGCAGCCTGACTTCCTACGAGCAGTACTTC
CASSLTSYEQYF
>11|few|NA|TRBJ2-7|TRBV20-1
TGCAGTGCCCGCAGGGAATACGAGCAGTACTTC
CSARREYEQYF
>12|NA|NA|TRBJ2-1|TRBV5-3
TGTGCCAGAAGCCCGGGGACGACTGAGCAGTTCTTC
CARSPGTTEQFF
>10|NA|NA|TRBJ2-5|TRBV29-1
TGCAGTGGGAGCGGGGAGACCCAGTACTTC
CSGSGETQYF
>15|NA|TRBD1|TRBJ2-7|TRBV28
TGTGCCAGCAGTTTCTCCGGGACAGGACAATACGAGCAGTACTTC
CASSFSGTGQYEQYF
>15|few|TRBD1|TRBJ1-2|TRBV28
TGTGCCAGCAGTGCCTGGACAGGGGGCGCAAATGGCTACACCTTC
CASSAWTGGANGYTF
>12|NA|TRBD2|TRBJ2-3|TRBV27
TGTGCCAGCAGTTTACTAGCGGGAGTGAAGTATTTT
CASSLLAGVKYF
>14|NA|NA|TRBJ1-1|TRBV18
TGTGCCAGCTCACCGGGAAAGGTGAACACTGAAGCTTTCTTT
CASSPGKVNTEAFF
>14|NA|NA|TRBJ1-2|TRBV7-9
TGTGCCAGCTCCGGGCAGGGAAGTGACTATGGCTACACCTTC
CASSGQGSDYGYTF
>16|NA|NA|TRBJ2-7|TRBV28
TGTGCCAGCAGTTCACCCCGGGACATCCTTACCTACGAGCAGTACTTC
CASSSPRDILTYEQYF
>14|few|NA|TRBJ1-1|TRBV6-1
TGTGCCAGCAGTGCCCGCCTCAGGGGCACGGAAGCTTTCTTT
CASSARLRGTEAFF
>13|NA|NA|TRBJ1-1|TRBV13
TGTGCCAGCAGCTCGGACTTGAGCACTGAAGCTTTCTTT
CASSSDLSTEAFF
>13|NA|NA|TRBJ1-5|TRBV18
TGTGCCAGCTCACAAGGGGGTTTGCAGCCCCAGCATTTT
CASSQGGLQPQHF
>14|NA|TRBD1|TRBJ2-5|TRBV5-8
TGTGCCAGCAGTTTCGGACAGGCCGGAGAGACCCAGTACTTC
CASSFGQAGETQYF
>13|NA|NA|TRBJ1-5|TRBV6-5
TGTGCCAGCAGTGGCGGGCAAAATCAGCCCCAGCATTTT
CASSGGQNQPQHF
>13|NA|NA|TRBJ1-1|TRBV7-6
TGTGCCAGCAGCTCCCACCAGAACACTGAAGCTTTCTTT
CASSSHQNTEAFF
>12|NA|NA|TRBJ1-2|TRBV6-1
TGTGCCAGCACTCAGACAGACTATGGCTACACCTTC
CASTQTDYGYTF
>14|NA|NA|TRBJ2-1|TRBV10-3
TGTGCCATCAGTGATCAGGCGTCCGTCGATGAGCAGTTCTTC
CAISDQASVDEQFF
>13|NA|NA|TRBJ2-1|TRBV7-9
TGTGCCATTCGCGAACAGGTGGGCAATGAGCAGTTCTTC
CAIREQVGNEQFF
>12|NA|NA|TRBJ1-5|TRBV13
TGTGCCAGCAGCATCCTTAACCAGCCCCAGCATTTT
CASSILNQPQHF